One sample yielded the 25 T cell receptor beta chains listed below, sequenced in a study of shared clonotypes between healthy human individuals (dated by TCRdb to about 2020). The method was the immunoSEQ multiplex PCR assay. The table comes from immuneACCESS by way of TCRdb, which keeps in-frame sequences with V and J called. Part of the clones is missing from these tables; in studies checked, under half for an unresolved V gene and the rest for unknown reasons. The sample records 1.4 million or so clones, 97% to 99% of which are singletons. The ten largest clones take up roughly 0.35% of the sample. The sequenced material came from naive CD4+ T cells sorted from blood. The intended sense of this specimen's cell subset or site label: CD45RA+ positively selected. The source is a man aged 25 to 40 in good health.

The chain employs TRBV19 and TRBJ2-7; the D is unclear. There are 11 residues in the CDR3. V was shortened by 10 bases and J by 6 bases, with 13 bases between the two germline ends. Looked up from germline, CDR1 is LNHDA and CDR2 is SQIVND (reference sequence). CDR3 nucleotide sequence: TGTGCCACCAGTCTCCTTCGCGAGCAGTACTTC. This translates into CATSLLREQYF.

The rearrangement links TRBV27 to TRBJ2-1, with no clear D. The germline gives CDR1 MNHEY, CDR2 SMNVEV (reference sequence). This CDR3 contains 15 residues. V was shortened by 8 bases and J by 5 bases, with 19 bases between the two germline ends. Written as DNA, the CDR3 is TGTGCCAGCCAACGACTGGCTCTTGGGGACAATGAGCAGTTCTTC. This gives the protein CASQRLALGDNEQFF.

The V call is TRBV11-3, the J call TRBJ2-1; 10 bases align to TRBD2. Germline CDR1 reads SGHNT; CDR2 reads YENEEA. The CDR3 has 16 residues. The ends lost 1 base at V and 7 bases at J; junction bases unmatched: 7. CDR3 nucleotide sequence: TGTGCCAGCAGCTTAGGTCTAGCGGGAGTGGTTAATGAGCAGTTCTTC. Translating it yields CASSLGLAGVVNEQFF. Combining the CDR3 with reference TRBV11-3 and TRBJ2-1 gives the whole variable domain EAGVVQSPRYKIIEKKQPVAFWCNPISGHNTLYWYLQNLGQGPELLIRYENEEAVDDSQLPKDRFSAERLKGVDSTLKIQPAELGDSAVYLCASSLGLAGVVNEQFFGPGTRLTVL.

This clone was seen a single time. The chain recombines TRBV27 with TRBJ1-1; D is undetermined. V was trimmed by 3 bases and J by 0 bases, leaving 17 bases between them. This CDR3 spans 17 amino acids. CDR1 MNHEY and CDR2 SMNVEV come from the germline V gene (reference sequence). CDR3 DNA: TGTGCCAGCAGTTTGGTGGGTCAATCAGTTCTGAACACTGAAGCTTTCTTT. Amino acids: CASSLVGQSVLNTEAFF.

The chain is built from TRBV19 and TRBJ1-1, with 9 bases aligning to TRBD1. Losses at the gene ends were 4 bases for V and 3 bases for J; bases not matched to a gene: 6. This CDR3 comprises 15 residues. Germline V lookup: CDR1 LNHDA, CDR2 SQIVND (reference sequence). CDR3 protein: CASSRNRGRDTEAFF. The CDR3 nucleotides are TGTGCCAGTAGTAGAAACAGGGGGCGCGACACTGAAGCTTTCTTT.

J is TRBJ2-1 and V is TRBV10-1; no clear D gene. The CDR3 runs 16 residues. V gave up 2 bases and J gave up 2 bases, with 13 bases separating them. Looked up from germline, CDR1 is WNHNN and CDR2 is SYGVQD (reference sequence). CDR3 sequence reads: CASSEDPGLAYNEQFF. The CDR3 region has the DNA TGCGCCAGCAGTGAGGATCCGGGTCTCGCCTACAATGAGCAGTTCTTC.

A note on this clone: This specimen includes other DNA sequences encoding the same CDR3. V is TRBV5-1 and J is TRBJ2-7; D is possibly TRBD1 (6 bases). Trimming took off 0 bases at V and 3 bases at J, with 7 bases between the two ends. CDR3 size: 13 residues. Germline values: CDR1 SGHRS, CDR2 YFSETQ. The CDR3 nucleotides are TGCGCCAGCAGCTTGGGAGGGGGCTACGAGCAGTACTTC. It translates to CASSLGGGYEQYF.

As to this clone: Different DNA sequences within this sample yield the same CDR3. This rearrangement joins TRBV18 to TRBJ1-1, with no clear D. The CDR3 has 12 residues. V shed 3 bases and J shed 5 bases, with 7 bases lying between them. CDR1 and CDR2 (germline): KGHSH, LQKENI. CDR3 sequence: CASSPLGTEAFF. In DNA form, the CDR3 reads TGTGCCAGCTCACCCCTGGGGACTGAAGCTTTCTTT.

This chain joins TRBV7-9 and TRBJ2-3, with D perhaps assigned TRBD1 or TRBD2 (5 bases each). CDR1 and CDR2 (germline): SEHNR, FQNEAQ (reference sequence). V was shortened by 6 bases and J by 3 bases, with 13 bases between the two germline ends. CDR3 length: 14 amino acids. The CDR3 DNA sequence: TGTGCCAGCAGTGAGTCCGGGGCAACAGATACGCAGTATTTT. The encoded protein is CASSESGATDTQYF.

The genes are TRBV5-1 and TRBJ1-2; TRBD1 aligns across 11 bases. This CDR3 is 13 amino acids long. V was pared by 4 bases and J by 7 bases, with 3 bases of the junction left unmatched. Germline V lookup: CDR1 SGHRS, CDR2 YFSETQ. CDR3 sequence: CASSAGQGAGYTF. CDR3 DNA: TGCGCCAGCAGCGCCGGACAGGGGGCTGGCTACACCTTC.

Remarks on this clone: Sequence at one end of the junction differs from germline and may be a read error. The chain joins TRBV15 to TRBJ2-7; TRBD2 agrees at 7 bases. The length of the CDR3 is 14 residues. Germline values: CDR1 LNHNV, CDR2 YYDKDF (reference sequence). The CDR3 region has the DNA TGTGCCACCAGCAGGGGCGGGAGCTCCAACGAGCAGTACTTC. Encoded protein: CATSRGGSSNEQYF.

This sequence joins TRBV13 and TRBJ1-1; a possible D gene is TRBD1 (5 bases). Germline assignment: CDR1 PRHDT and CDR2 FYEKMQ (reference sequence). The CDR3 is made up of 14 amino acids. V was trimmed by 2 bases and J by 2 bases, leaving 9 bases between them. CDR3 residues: CASSLRQLNTEAFF. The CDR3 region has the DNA TGTGCCAGCAGCTTACGACAGCTTAACACTGAAGCTTTCTTT.

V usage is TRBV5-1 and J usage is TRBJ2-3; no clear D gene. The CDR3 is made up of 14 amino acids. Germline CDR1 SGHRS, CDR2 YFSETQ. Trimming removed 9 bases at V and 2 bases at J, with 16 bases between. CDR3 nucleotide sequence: TGCGCCAATTTTAGATGGCGGATCACAGATACGCAGTATTTT. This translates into CANFRWRITDTQYF.

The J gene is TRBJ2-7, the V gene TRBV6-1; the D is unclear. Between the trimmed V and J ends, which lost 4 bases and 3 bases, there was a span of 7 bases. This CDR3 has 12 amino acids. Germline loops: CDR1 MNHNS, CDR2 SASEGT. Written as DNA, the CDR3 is TGTGCCAGCAGTGTTTTCCGCTACGAGCAGTACTTC. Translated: CASSVFRYEQYF.

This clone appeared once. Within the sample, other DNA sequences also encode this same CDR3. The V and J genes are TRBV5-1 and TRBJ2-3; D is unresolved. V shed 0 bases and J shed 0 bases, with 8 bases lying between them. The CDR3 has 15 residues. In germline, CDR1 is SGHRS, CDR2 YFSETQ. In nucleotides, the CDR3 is TGCGCCAGCAGCTTGGCCGCAGCTAGCACAGATACGCAGTATTTT. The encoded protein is CASSLAAASTDTQYF.

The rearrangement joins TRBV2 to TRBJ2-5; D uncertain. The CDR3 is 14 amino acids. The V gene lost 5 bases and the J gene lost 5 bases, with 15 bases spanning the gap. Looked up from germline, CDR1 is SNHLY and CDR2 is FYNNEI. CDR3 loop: CASSFSSSRETQYF. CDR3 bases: TGTGCCAGCAGTTTCTCTAGTAGTAGGGAGACCCAGTACTTC.

The CDR3 bases are TGTGCCAGCTCACGTCAACAGACTTACGAGCAGTACTTC. This encodes CASSRQQTYEQYF. The chain combines TRBV18 with TRBJ2-7; D is ambiguous. The CDR3 runs 13 residues. Trimming cost V 4 bases and J 4 bases, with 11 bases left between them. The germline V gene has CDR1 KGHSH and CDR2 LQKENI.

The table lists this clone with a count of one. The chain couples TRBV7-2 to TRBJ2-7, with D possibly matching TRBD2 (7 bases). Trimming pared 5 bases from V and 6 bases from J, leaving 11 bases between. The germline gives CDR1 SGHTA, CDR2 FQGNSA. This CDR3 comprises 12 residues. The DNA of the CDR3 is TGTGCCAGCAGCGGGGGGGCGGCCGAGCAGTACTTC. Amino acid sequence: CASSGGAAEQYF.

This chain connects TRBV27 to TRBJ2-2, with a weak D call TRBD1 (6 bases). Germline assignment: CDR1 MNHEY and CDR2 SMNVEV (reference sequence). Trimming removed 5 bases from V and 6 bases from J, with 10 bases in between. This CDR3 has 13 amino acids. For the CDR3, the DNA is TGTGCCAGCAGTAAACAGGGTTCCGGGGAGCTGTTTTTT. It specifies CASSKQGSGELFF.

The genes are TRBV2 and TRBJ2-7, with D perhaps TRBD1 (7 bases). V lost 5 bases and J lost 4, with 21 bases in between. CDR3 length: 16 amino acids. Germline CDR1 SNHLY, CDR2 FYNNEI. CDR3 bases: TGTGCCAGCAGTATCAGGGGGGACAAGGCGAATTACGAGCAGTACTTC. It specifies CASSIRGDKANYEQYF.

CDR3: CASSRGPLFNTEAFF. The DNA of the CDR3 is TGTGCCAGCAGCCGCGGACCCCTTTTTAACACTGAAGCTTTCTTT. The chain recombines TRBV5-4 with TRBJ1-1; D is uncertain. In germline, CDR1 is SGHNT, CDR2 YYREEE (reference sequence). The CDR3 runs to 15 residues. Trimming pared 4 bases from V and 2 bases from J, leaving 15 bases between.

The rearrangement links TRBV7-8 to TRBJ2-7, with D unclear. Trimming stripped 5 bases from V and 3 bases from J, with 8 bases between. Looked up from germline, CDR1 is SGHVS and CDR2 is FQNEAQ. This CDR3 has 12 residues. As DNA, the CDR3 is TGTGCCAGCAGCCGAGTATACTACGAGCAGTACTTC. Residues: CASSRVYYEQYF.

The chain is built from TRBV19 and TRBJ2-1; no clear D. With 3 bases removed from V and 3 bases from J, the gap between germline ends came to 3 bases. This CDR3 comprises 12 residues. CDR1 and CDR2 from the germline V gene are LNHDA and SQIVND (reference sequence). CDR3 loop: CASSMNYNEQFF. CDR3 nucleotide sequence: TGTGCCAGTAGTATGAACTACAATGAGCAGTTCTTC.

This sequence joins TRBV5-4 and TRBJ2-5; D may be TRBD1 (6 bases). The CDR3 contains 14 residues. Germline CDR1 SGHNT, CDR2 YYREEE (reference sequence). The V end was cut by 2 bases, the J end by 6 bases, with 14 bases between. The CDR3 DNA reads TGTGCCAGCAGCTTATGGAGCAGGGGACAGACCCAGTACTTC. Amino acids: CASSLWSRGQTQYF.

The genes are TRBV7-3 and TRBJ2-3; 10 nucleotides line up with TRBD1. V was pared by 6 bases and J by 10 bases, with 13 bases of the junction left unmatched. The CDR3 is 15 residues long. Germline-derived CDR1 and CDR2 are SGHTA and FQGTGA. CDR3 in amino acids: CASRLGQGLRDAQYF. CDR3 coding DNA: TGTGCCAGCAGGCTGGGACAGGGGCTTAGGGATGCGCAGTATTTT.